The 9 T cell receptor beta chains listed next were all sequenced from one sample in a study of T and B cells in COVID-19 patients. TRB was amplified from around 250-460 ng of blood genomic DNA. Multiplex PCR with BIOMED2 TRB-A/B primer pools amplified TRB rearrangements. Using its own MiXCR run on the multiplex PCR reads, TCRdb lists one record per CDR3 protein. The table includes some 13,000 distinct CDR3 sequences, about 25% detected once. Specimen: blood. These receptors all come from a human donor who had recovered from COVID-19.

By sample fraction, this clonotype is medium-sized. The J gene is TRBJ2-5, the V gene TRBV6-1; perhaps TRBD1 as D (6 bases). Germline lookup yields CDR1 MNHNS and CDR2 SASEGT. CDR3 length: 13 residues. V lost 6 bases, J lost 1 base, and 9 bases lay in between. The CDR3 nucleotides read TGTGCCAGCAGACGGACAGTCCAAGAGACCCAGTACTTC. The encoded protein is CASRRTVQETQYF.

The V gene is TRBV20-1, the J gene TRBJ2-5, with D tentatively TRBD1 (5 bases). Per the germline V gene, CDR1 is DFQATT and CDR2 is SNEGSKA (reference sequence). This CDR3 is built from 15 residues. The germline V and J ends were trimmed by 4 bases and 5 bases, with 20 bases remaining between them. The CDR3 DNA reads as TGCAGTGCTATACAGGACCCCGAACGTACGGAGACCCAGTACTTC. Encoded protein: CSAIQDPERTETQYF.

This clonotype was counted at least ten times. J is TRBJ2-7 and V is TRBV6-2 or TRBV6-3; tentatively, D is TRBD1 (5 bases). Per the germline V gene, CDR1 is MNHEY and CDR2 is SVGEGT. The length of the CDR3 is 14 residues. Trimming cost V 4 bases and J 6 bases, with 16 bases left between them. For the CDR3, the DNA is TGTGCCAGCAGTTCCGTGACTGACAGAAGCGAGCAGTACTTC. Amino acids: CASSSVTDRSEQYF.

This clonotype is medium-sized within its sample. The gene calls are TRBV6-5 and TRBJ2-7; no definite D call. Deletions cut 0 bases from V and 2 bases from J, with 17 bases between. Germline loops: CDR1 MNHEY, CDR2 SVGAGI. This CDR3 spans 17 amino acids. The CDR3 spells CASSYSAVTPTAYEQYF. The CDR3 DNA reads as TGTGCCAGCAGTTACTCGGCAGTCACCCCGACCGCCTACGAGCAGTACTTC.

This chain uses TRBV20-1 with TRBJ1-5, with TRBD1 identical over 7 bases. The CDR3 runs 13 residues. The V gene's germline CDR1 is DFQATT and CDR2 SNEGSKA (reference sequence). Trimming took 3 bases from V and 7 from J; bases not matched to a gene: 6. The CDR3 DNA sequence: TGCAGTGCTAGGGAGACAGGGAAGCAGCCCCAGCATTTT. Translated: CSARETGKQPQHF.

This clonotype is medium-sized within its sample. The chain employs TRBV29-1 and TRBJ2-5; TRBD1 is a possible D gene (5 bases). Germline V gene data show CDR1 as SQVTM and CDR2 as ANQGSEA. Between the trimmed V and J ends, which lost 6 bases and 7 bases, there was a span of 9 bases. CDR3 size: 10 residues. As DNA, the CDR3 is TGCAGCGTGGGGCCGGGGACCCAGTACTTC. As protein: CSVGPGTQYF.

The chain joins TRBV6-6 to TRBJ2-2; 11 bases are shared with TRBD2. The CDR3 has 14 residues. Trimming took 6 bases from V and 6 from J; bases not matched to a gene: 3. Germline V CDR1 and CDR2: MNHNY, SVGAGI (reference sequence). CDR3 sequence: CASRASGGPGELFF. The CDR3 nucleotides are TGTGCCAGCAGGGCTAGCGGGGGGCCCGGGGAGCTGTTTTTT.

By share, this clonotype counts as medium-sized. The chain joins TRBV27 to TRBJ2-1, with 13 bases matching TRBD2. Per the germline V gene, CDR1 is MNHEY and CDR2 is SMNVEV (reference sequence). Germline trimming cut 6 bases from V and 5 bases from J; bases unmatched to any gene: 4. The CDR3 spans 15 residues. CDR3 sequence (DNA): TGTGCCAGCAGACTAGCGGGAGGGTGGAACAATGAGCAGTTCTTC. The encoded protein is CASRLAGGWNNEQFF.

This rearrangement joins TRBV29-1 to TRBJ2-7, with D possibly being TRBD1 (6 bases). This CDR3 contains 11 residues. Trimming took off 4 bases at V and 6 bases at J, with 10 bases between the two ends. From germline, CDR1 is SQVTM and CDR2 ANQGSEA. This CDR3 reads CSVAGTSEQYF. The CDR3 DNA sequence: TGCAGCGTTGCGGGGACATCCGAGCAGTACTTC.